The clone carrying this T cell receptor (beta chain) was seen just once. This record belongs to a study of OX40 agonist ivuxolimab in advanced cancers. Study information: Participants could have had prior anti-PD-1, anti-PD-L1 or anti-CTLA-4 therapy, and around 40% had some.

This table comes from immunoSEQ multiplex PCR, and its TCRdb copy is limited to in-frame clones, with some not included. This sample has about 51,000 clones, with 88% found just once. The CDR3 runs 15 residues. Germline assignment: CDR1 MNHNY and CDR2 SVGAGI (reference sequence). The J segment lost 3 bases and the V segment lost 5 bases, leaving 3 bases of the junction unmatched. The source was CD4+ or CD8+ T cells sorted from blood, collected in a trial of the OX40 agonist ivuxolimab. The V call is TRBV6-6, the J call TRBJ2-7; 14 nucleotides line up with TRBD2. This receptor was identified in an adult with an advanced solid tumor such as melanoma, head and neck, liver or kidney cancer. The CDR3 reads CASSRGLAGVYEQYF. As DNA, the CDR3 is TGTGCCAGCAGTAGGGGACTAGCGGGAGTCTACGAGCAGTACTTC.